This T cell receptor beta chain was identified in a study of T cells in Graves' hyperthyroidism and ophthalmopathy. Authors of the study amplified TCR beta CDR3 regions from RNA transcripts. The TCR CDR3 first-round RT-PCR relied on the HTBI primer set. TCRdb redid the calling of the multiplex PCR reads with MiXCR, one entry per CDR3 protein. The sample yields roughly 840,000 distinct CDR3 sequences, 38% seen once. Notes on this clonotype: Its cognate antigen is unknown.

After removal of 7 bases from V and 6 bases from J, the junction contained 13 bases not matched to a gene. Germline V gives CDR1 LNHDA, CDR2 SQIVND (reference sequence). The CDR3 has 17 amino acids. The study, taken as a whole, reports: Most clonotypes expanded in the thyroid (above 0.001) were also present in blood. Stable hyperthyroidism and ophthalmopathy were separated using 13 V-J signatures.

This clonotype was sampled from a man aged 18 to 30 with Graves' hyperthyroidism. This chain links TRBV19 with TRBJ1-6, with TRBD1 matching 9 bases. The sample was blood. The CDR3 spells CASTSVGGDRANSPLHF. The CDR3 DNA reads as TGTGCCAGTACCTCCGTCGGCGGGGACAGGGCTAATTCACCCCTCCACTTT.